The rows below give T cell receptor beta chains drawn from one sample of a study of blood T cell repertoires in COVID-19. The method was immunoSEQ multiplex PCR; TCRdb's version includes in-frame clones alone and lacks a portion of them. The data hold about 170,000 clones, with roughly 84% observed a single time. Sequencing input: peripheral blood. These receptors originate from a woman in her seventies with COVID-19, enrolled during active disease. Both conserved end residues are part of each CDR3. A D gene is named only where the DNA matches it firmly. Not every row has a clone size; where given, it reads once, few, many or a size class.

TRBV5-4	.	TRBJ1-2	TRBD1	CASSPGGLSGYTF	TGTGCCAGCAGCCCAGGGGGACTCAGTGGCTACACCTTC
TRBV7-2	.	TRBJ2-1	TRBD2	CASSFPSSGSFVSEQFF	TGTGCCAGCAGCTTTCCGAGTAGCGGGAGTTTTGTCAGTGAGCAGTTCTTC
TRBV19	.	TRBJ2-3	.	CASSIAGTDTQYF	TGTGCCAGTAGTATAGCGGGGACAGATACGCAGTATTTT
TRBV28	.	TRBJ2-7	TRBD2	CASSSPAGGTYKQYF	TGTGCCAGCAGTTCTCCAGCGGGAGGAACCTACAAGCAGTACTTC
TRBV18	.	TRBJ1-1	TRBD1	CASSPPGTANTEAFF	TGTGCCAGCTCACCTCCCGGGACAGCCAACACTGAAGCTTTCTTT
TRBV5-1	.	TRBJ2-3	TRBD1	CASSLNRGDTDTQYF	TGCGCCAGCAGCTTGAACAGGGGGGACACAGATACGCAGTATTTT
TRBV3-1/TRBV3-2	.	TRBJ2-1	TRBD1	CASGQGVYNEQFF	TGTGCCAGCGGGCAGGGGGTATACAATGAGCAGTTCTTC
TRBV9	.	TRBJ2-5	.	CASSVGVGLGAKETQYF	TGTGCCAGCAGCGTAGGCGTCGGACTTGGCGCGAAAGAGACCCAGTACTTC
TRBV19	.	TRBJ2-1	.	CASSRDSPSSYNEQFF	TGTGCCAGTAGTCGGGACTCGCCGAGCTCCTACAATGAGCAGTTCTTC
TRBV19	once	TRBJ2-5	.	CASSINLGAILETQYF	TGTGCCAGTAGTATAAATTTAGGGGCGATCTTAGAGACCCAGTACTTC
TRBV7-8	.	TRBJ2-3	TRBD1	CASSLAGTGTDTQYF	TGTGCCAGCAGCTTGGCAGGGACAGGCACAGATACGCAGTATTTT
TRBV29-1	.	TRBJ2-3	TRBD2	CSVLLAGEADTQYF	TGCAGCGTTCTACTAGCGGGAGAGGCAGATACGCAGTATTTT
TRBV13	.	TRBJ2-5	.	CASSFSSAETQYF	TGTGCCAGCAGCTTTTCTAGCGCGGAGACCCAGTACTTC
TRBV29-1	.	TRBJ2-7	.	CSVVAESYEQYF	TGCAGCGTTGTAGCGGAGTCCTACGAGCAGTACTTC
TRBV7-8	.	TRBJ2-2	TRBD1	CASGKQGTNTGELFF	TGTGCCAGCGGGAAACAGGGGACGAACACCGGGGAGCTGTTTTTT
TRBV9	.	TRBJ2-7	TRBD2	CASSPGLALSYEQYF	TGTGCCAGCAGCCCCGGACTAGCATTGAGTTACGAGCAGTACTTC
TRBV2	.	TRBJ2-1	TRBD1	CASSLQGAQNEQFF	TGTGCCAGCAGCCTACAGGGGGCGCAAAATGAGCAGTTCTTC
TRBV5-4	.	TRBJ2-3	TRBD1	CASSPSQGETDTQYF	TGTGCCAGCAGCCCATCCCAGGGGGAGACAGATACGCAGTATTTT
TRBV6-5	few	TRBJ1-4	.	CATSRGRWDAGELFF	TGTGCCACCTCCCGGGGCCGGTGGGACGCGGGGGAACTGTTTTTT
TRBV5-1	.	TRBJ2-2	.	CASSLGFQTGELFF	TGCGCCAGCAGCTTGGGGTTTCAGACCGGGGAGCTGTTTTTT
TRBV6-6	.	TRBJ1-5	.	CASSRAGGRDQPQHF	TGTGCCAGCAGCCGAGCGGGGGGTCGAGATCAGCCCCAGCATTTT
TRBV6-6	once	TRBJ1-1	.	CASSYGGGVTEAFF	TGTGCCAGCAGTTACGGGGGCGGCGTAACTGAAGCTTTCTTT
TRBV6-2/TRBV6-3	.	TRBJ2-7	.	CASSSPRAEQYF	TGTGCCAGCAGTTCCCCGCGCGCGGAGCAGTACTTC
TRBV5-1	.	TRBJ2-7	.	CASSLVVGSYEQYF	TGCGCCAGCAGCTTGGTAGTCGGTTCCTACGAGCAGTACTTC
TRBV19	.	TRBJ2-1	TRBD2	CASSFRTSGYNEQFF	TGTGCCAGTAGTTTTCGGACTAGCGGCTACAATGAGCAGTTCTTC
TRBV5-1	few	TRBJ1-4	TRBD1	CASSPGDRKNEKLFF	TGCGCCAGCAGCCCGGGGGACAGAAAGAATGAAAAACTGTTTTTT
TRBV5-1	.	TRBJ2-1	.	CASETGSRNEQFF	TGCGCCAGCGAGACAGGAAGTCGGAATGAGCAGTTCTTC
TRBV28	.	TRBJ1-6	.	CASSPPRQAVNSPLHF	TGTGCCAGCAGTCCTCCAAGACAGGCCGTCAATTCACCCCTCCACTTT
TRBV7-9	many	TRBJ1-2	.	CASSSDGDTYYGYTF	TGTGCCAGCAGCTCAGACGGTGACACCTACTATGGCTACACCTTC
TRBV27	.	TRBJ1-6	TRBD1	CASSQTPGQGRNSPLHF	TGTGCCAGCAGTCAGACTCCGGGACAGGGGAGAAATTCACCCCTCCACTTT
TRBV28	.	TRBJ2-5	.	CASSLLQGGKTQYF	TGTGCCAGCAGTTTACTACAGGGTGGGAAGACCCAGTACTTC
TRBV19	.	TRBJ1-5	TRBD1	CASSSIPGQGSGNQPQHF	TGTGCCAGTAGTTCAATCCCGGGACAGGGATCGGGGAATCAGCCCCAGCATTTT
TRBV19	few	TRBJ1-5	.	CASSIRGSENSNQPQHF	TGTGCCAGTAGTATCCGGGGAAGTGAGAATAGCAATCAGCCCCAGCATTTT
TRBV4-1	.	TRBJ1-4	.	CASSLRTEEKLFF	TGCGCCAGCAGCCTTAGGACAGAGGAAAAACTGTTTTTT
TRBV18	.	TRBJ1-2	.	CASSPGPVGYTF	TGTGCCAGCTCACCAGGGCCCGTGGGCTACACCTTC
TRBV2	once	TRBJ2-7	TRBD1	CASSGQGRNEQYF	TGTGCCAGCAGCGGACAGGGGCGTAACGAGCAGTACTTC
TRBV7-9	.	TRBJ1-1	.	CASSLEQGNTEAFF	TGTGCCAGCAGCTTAGAACAGGGGAACACTGAAGCTTTCTTT
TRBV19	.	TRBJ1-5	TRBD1	CASSFGQGNQPQHF	TGTGCCAGTAGTTTCGGACAGGGGAATCAGCCCCAGCATTTT
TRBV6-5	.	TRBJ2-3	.	CASTPGLATSDTQYF	TGTGCCAGCACCCCAGGACTTGCTACTTCAGATACGCAGTATTTT
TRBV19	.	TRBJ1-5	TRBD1	CASSILQGFGNQPQHF	TGTGCCAGTAGTATATTACAGGGGTTCGGCAATCAGCCCCAGCATTTT
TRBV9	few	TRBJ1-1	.	CASSARVDTEAFF	TGTGCCAGCAGCGCCCGAGTGGACACTGAAGCTTTCTTT
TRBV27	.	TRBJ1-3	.	CASSLREPRSGNTIYF	TGTGCCAGCAGTTTAAGGGAGCCTCGCTCTGGAAACACCATATATTTT
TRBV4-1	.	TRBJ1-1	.	CASSQARRTEAEAFF	TGCGCCAGCAGCCAAGCGCGGCGGACGGAGGCCGAAGCTTTCTTT
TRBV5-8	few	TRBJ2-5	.	CASSLDIRRGTQYF	TGTGCCAGCAGCTTGGACATAAGGAGGGGGACCCAGTACTTC
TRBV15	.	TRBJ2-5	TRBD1	CATAGDRGKGETQYF	TGTGCCACCGCCGGGGACAGGGGTAAAGGGGAGACCCAGTACTTC
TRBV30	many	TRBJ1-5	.	CAWSLAGANQPQHF	TGTGCCTGGAGTTTAGCAGGGGCCAATCAGCCCCAGCATTTT
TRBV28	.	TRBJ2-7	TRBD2	CASSTSSGRGRAPREQYF	TGTGCCAGCAGTACCTCTAGCGGGAGGGGTAGAGCCCCTCGCGAGCAGTACTTC
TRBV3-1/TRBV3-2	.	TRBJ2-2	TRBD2	CASSRGLAGRNTGELFF	TGTGCCAGCAGCAGGGGACTAGCGGGAAGAAACACCGGGGAGCTGTTTTTT
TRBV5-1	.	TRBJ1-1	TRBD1	CASSSGTGMNTEAFF	TGCGCCAGCAGCTCCGGGACAGGCATGAACACTGAAGCTTTCTTT
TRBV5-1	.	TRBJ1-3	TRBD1	CASSRDRGVSGNTIYF	TGCGCCAGCAGCCGTGACAGGGGAGTCTCTGGAAACACCATATATTTT
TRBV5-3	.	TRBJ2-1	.	CAPGYEQFF	TGTGCCCCAGGGTATGAGCAGTTCTTC
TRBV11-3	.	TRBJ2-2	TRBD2	CASSRSGVNTGELFF	TGTGCCAGCAGCCGTAGCGGGGTGAACACCGGGGAGCTGTTTTTT
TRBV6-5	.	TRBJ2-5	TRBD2	CASKLSGSQETQYF	TGTGCCAGCAAGTTGAGCGGGAGTCAAGAGACCCAGTACTTC